This TCR beta chain emerged from a study of CD8 T cells in Susac syndrome. It was with random hexamers that about 0.45 to 1 ug RNA was reverse transcribed. TCRdb re-called the immunoSEQ multiplex PCR reads with MiXCR, one entry per CDR3 protein. The repertoire holds more than 250,000 distinct CDR3 sequences, with roughly nine tenths as singletons. TCR beta was sequenced from blood CD8+ and CD4+ T cells. Included as multiple sclerosis controls were treatment-naive patients who had stable or active relapsing-remitting disease. This clonotype came up once. The CDR3 covers 14 residues. Germline-derived CDR1 and CDR2 are SQVTM and ANQGSEA. Trimming took 5 bases from V and 1 from J; bases not matched to a gene: 5.

The origin of this receptor is a human donor with multiple sclerosis. Source material: CD4+ T cells from PBMCs. The genes are TRBV29-1 and TRBJ2-4, with 7 bases identical to TRBD1. In DNA form, the CDR3 reads TGCAGCGTTCAGGGGGTGGTGGCCAAAAACATTCAGTACTTC. This gives the protein CSVQGVVAKNIQYF. The complete variable domain, with remaining parts taken from reference TRBV29-1 and TRBJ2-4, reads SAVISQKPSRDICQRGTSLTIQCQVDSQVTMMFWYRQQPGQSLTLIATANQGSEATYESGFVIDKFPISRPNLTFSTLTVSNMSPEDSSIYLCSVQGVVAKNIQYFGAGTRLSVL.